This is a list of T cell receptor beta chains from one sample in a study of blood T cell repertoires in COVID-19. The data were produced by immunoSEQ multiplex PCR, yet TCRdb's version contains in-frame clones alone and is incomplete. The table lists about 180,000 clones, roughly 90% of them singletons. The source material was peripheral blood. These receptors originate from a woman in her forties or fifties with acute or convalescent COVID-19. Each CDR3 is given with its conserved first and last residue. D genes are given only for firm matches. Only part of the rows carry a size: once, few, many, or a class if the clone is expanded.

j_call | clone_size | v_call | d_call | cdr3_aa | cdr3_nt
TRBJ1-2 | - | TRBV24-1 | TRBD1 | CATSDWGIQGAGGYTF | TGTGCCACCAGTGATTGGGGGATTCAGGGGGCCGGTGGCTACACCTTC
TRBJ2-6 | - | TRBV7-9 | TRBD1 | CASSSGQGGLSGANVLTF | TGTGCCAGCAGCTCAGGACAGGGGGGCCTCTCTGGGGCCAACGTCCTGACTTTC
TRBJ1-2 | - | TRBV15 | TRBD1 | CATSSGTGLGYTF | TGTGCCACCAGCAGCGGGACAGGGTTGGGCTACACCTTC
TRBJ1-4 | once | TRBV7-2 | - | CASSYTATNEKLFF | TGTGCCAGCAGCTACACAGCAACTAATGAAAAACTGTTTTTT
TRBJ2-5 | once | TRBV24-1 | TRBD1 | CATSDTGTGDKETQYF | TGTGCCACCAGTGACACCGGGACAGGGGACAAAGAGACCCAGTACTTC
TRBJ2-1 | once | TRBV4-2 | - | CASSQDFYEQFF | TGTGCCAGCAGCCAAGATTTCTATGAGCAGTTCTTC
TRBJ1-5 | few | TRBV2 | - | CASSDDAEPQHF | TGTGCCAGCAGTGATGACGCGGAGCCCCAGCATTTT
TRBJ1-4 | - | TRBV29-1 | TRBD1 | CSVAQGQAWEKLFF | TGCAGCGTTGCTCAGGGACAGGCTTGGGAAAAACTGTTTTTT
TRBJ1-1 | once | TRBV20-1 | - | CSASSGNEAFF | TGCAGTGCTAGCTCGGGAAATGAAGCTTTCTTT
TRBJ1-2 | - | TRBV7-9 | - | CASSSYGQGGYGYTF | TGTGCCAGCAGCTCCTACGGGCAGGGCGGATATGGCTACACCTTC
TRBJ1-6 | - | TRBV6-5 | - | CASTGNRDNLHF | TGTGCCAGCACAGGAAACCGGGACAACCTCCACTTT
TRBJ1-1 | - | TRBV11-3 | - | CASSLGPGAFF | TGTGCCAGCAGCTTAGGGCCAGGAGCTTTCTTT
TRBJ2-2 | few | TRBV10-3 | TRBD1 | CASRTGAGELFF | TGTGCCAGCAGGACAGGGGCCGGGGAGCTGTTTTTT
TRBJ1-6 | - | TRBV19 | TRBD1 | CASSRDRGETSPLHF | TGTGCCAGTAGTAGGGACAGGGGGGAGACTTCACCCCTCCACTTT
TRBJ1-5 | - | TRBV27 | - | CASSLRQANHQPQHF | TGTGCCAGCAGCTTAAGACAGGCTAATCATCAGCCCCAGCATTTT
TRBJ1-5 | - | TRBV18 | TRBD1 | CASSGTGTDQPQHF | TGTGCCAGCTCCGGGACAGGGACAGATCAGCCCCAGCATTTT
TRBJ2-5 | - | TRBV7-9 | - | CASSSGRGETQYF | TGTGCCAGCAGCTCGGGACGGGGGGAGACCCAGTACTTC
TRBJ2-1 | - | TRBV7-2 | - | CASSLDGSYNEQFF | TGTGCCAGCAGCTTAGACGGCTCCTACAATGAGCAGTTCTTC
TRBJ1-1 | once | TRBV4-1 | - | CASSQVELNTEAFF | TGCGCCAGCAGCCAAGTAGAGTTGAACACTGAAGCTTTCTTT
TRBJ2-7 | - | TRBV28 | - | CASSLPLPGVSYEQYF | TGTGCCAGCAGTTTACCCCTCCCGGGGGTTTCCTACGAGCAGTACTTC
TRBJ2-2 | - | TRBV25-1 | TRBD1 | CASGSGQVDTGELFF | TGTGCCAGCGGTTCGGGACAGGTCGACACCGGGGAGCTGTTTTTT
TRBJ1-5 | few | TRBV19 | - | CASSMANSNQPQHF | TGTGCCAGTAGTATGGCCAATAGCAATCAGCCCCAGCATTTT
TRBJ1-4 | - | TRBV19 | - | CASSRGRGEKLFF | TGTGCCAGTAGCCGCGGGAGGGGTGAAAAACTGTTTTTT
TRBJ1-5 | - | TRBV14 | - | CASSVALNQPQHF | TGTGCCAGCAGCGTAGCTCTAAATCAGCCCCAGCATTTT
TRBJ2-3 | - | TRBV7-8 | TRBD2 | CASSRGEAGGPTDTQYF | TGTGCCAGCAGCCGAGGGGAGGCGGGGGGGCCCACAGATACGCAGTATTTT
TRBJ1-1 | - | TRBV6-5 | - | CASSLQGLDTEAFF | TGTGCCAGCAGCTTACAGGGTTTAGACACTGAAGCTTTCTTT
TRBJ2-7 | few | TRBV6-2/TRBV6-3 | - | CASSSLLARRYEQYF | TGTGCCAGCAGTTCCCTACTAGCTAGGAGGTACGAGCAGTACTTC
TRBJ2-7 | - | TRBV2 | TRBD1 | CASRQGGYEQYF | TGTGCCAGCCGACAGGGGGGCTACGAGCAGTACTTC
TRBJ1-5 | - | TRBV7-9 | - | CASSLWSGGSNQPQHF | TGTGCCAGCAGCTTATGGTCGGGAGGGAGCAATCAGCCCCAGCATTTT
TRBJ1-2 | - | TRBV4-3 | - | CASSQGFSGSFNYGYTF | TGCGCCAGCAGCCAAGGGTTTAGCGGATCCTTTAACTATGGCTACACCTTC
TRBJ2-4 | once | TRBV19 | - | CASTVGHHKNIQYF | TGTGCCAGTACCGTCGGACATCACAAAAACATTCAGTACTTC
TRBJ2-5 | - | TRBV19 | - | CASSMVDGVTKGTQYF | TGTGCCAGTAGTATGGTTGACGGGGTTACAAAAGGGACCCAGTACTTC
TRBJ1-2 | - | TRBV7-2 | - | CASSLPPFYGYTF | TGTGCCAGCAGCTTACCCCCCTTCTATGGCTACACCTTC
TRBJ2-7 | - | TRBV10-3 | - | CASLGNEQYF | TGTGCCTCACTAGGGAACGAGCAGTACTTC
TRBJ2-1 | - | TRBV7-2 | TRBD2 | CASSSGTSDEQFF | TGTGCCAGCAGCTCCGGGACTAGCGATGAGCAGTTCTTC
TRBJ2-7 | - | TRBV7-9 | TRBD1 | CASSLITQGTSEQYF | TGTGCCAGCAGCTTAATAACACAGGGGACGTCCGAGCAGTACTTC
TRBJ1-1 | - | TRBV19 | - | CASLGAPNTEAFF | TGTGCCAGTTTGGGAGCCCCGAACACTGAAGCTTTCTTT
TRBJ1-4 | - | TRBV5-1 | - | CASSLGGGMGEKLFF | TGCGCCAGCAGCTTGGGAGGGGGTATGGGCGAAAAACTGTTTTTT
TRBJ2-1 | - | TRBV6-6 | - | CASSYDVRQGYNEQFF | TGTGCCAGCAGTTACGACGTTCGGCAGGGGTACAATGAGCAGTTCTTC
TRBJ1-2 | - | TRBV7-9 | TRBD1 | CASSGWDSPYGYTF | TGTGCCAGCAGCGGGTGGGACAGCCCCTATGGCTACACCTTC
TRBJ1-2 | - | TRBV7-6 | - | CASSLGGQGLAYGYTF | TGTGCCAGCAGCTTAGGGGGGCAGGGTTTGGCCTATGGCTACACCTTC
TRBJ2-5 | - | TRBV5-4 | - | CASSSPPPAGEVSTQYF | TGTGCCAGCAGCTCTCCCCCCCCCGCCGGGGAGGTCTCGACCCAGTACTTC
TRBJ1-6 | once | TRBV7-2 | - | CASSPKGQLGSMHSPLHF | TGTGCCAGCAGCCCGAAAGGACAGTTGGGGAGCATGCATTCACCCCTCCACTTT
TRBJ2-7 | - | TRBV7-2 | TRBD1 | CASSLILHRGDSEQYF | TGTGCCAGCAGCTTAATTTTGCACAGGGGGGACTCCGAGCAGTACTTC
TRBJ1-6 | - | TRBV25-1 | - | CASSGVGGEGSPLHF | TGTGCCAGCAGTGGGGTCGGGGGGGAAGGATCACCCCTCCACTTT
TRBJ1-6 | - | TRBV10-1 | TRBD1 | CASEQGSNSPLHF | TGCGCCAGCGAACAGGGGTCTAATTCACCCCTCCACTTT
TRBJ2-1 | - | TRBV9 | TRBD2 | CASSVVRTSGSRSNEQFF | TGTGCCAGCAGCGTGGTCCGGACTAGCGGGAGCAGGTCCAATGAGCAGTTCTTC